A selection of T cell receptor beta chains follows, all from one sample in a study of blood T cell repertoires in COVID-19. Clones were read by immunoSEQ multiplex PCR, and TCRdb kept only the in-frame ones, dropping some. The sample lists around 310,000 clones; about 90% were seen once. Material for sequencing was PBMCs or T cells enriched from blood (not recorded which). These receptors came from a woman aged 25 to 39 who had recovered from COVID-19. The CDR3 runs from the conserved cysteine through the conserved F or W. Fields, in order: V gene, J gene, clone size, D gene, CDR3 protein, CDR3 DNA. A D gene is named only where the DNA matches it firmly. A clone size is listed for some rows: how often the clone was seen (once, few, many), or a class if it is expanded.

TRBV18,TRBJ2-3,once,TRBD2,CASSPFLAGGGTDTQYF,TGTGCCAGCTCACCATTCCTAGCGGGAGGGGGCACAGATACGCAGTATTTT
TRBV2,TRBJ2-5,.,.,CASSDLEYQETQYF,TGTGCCAGCAGTGATCTGGAGTACCAAGAGACCCAGTACTTC
TRBV7-9,TRBJ2-1,once,.,CATTPRSDFWSYNEQFF,TGTGCCACCACCCCTCGTTCGGATTTTTGGAGCTACAATGAGCAGTTCTTC
TRBV3-1/TRBV3-2,TRBJ2-7,.,TRBD2,CASSQGYGSGVSYEQYF,TGTGCCAGCAGCCAGGGTTATGGGAGCGGGGTCTCATACGAGCAGTACTTC
TRBV28,TRBJ2-1,.,TRBD1,CASSPGTGLNEQFF,TGTGCCAGCAGTCCAGGGACAGGGCTTAATGAGCAGTTCTTC
TRBV3-1/TRBV3-2,TRBJ2-1,.,TRBD2,CASSPGTSGPYNEQFF,TGTGCCAGCAGCCCTGGGACTAGCGGTCCCTACAATGAGCAGTTCTTC
TRBV6-5,TRBJ1-2,few,TRBD1,CASSSWGQGAIGYTF,TGTGCCAGCAGTTCCTGGGGACAGGGGGCGATTGGCTACACCTTC
TRBV20-1,TRBJ1-4,.,.,CSGTANEKLFF,TGCAGTGGGACAGCCAATGAAAAACTGTTTTTT
TRBV7-8,TRBJ2-3,.,.,CASSLGAEDTQYF,TGTGCCAGCAGCTTAGGTGCCGAGGATACGCAGTATTTT
TRBV10-3,TRBJ2-1,once,TRBD2,CAIGRLAEDNEQFF,TGTGCCATCGGGCGACTAGCGGAAGACAATGAGCAGTTCTTC
TRBV6-5,TRBJ2-1,few,TRBD1,CASSYSERDRIFF,TGTGCCAGCAGTTACTCGGAAAGGGACAGGATATTCTTC
TRBV12-3/TRBV12-4,TRBJ2-4,.,.,CASTLTLRNIQYF,TGTGCCAGCACCCTAACCCTTCGGAACATTCAGTACTTC
TRBV19,TRBJ1-1,.,.,CASSIWFGLQNTEAFF,TGTGCCAGTAGTATATGGTTCGGACTCCAGAACACTGAAGCTTTCTTT
TRBV6-4,TRBJ2-3,.,TRBD2,CASRPDPGLVSDTQYF,TGTGCCAGCCGACCTGACCCGGGACTAGTCTCAGATACGCAGTATTTT
TRBV11-2,TRBJ2-7,.,.,CASSLVDFPYEQYF,TGTGCCAGCAGCTTAGTAGACTTTCCCTACGAGCAGTACTTC
TRBV27,TRBJ2-3,once,TRBD2,CASTSVSGKADTQYF,TGTGCCAGCACCTCGGTTAGCGGGAAAGCAGATACGCAGTATTTT
TRBV4-1,TRBJ1-6,few,.,CASSQLDRTNSPLHF,TGCGCCAGCAGCCAACTCGACAGGACTAATTCACCCCTCCACTTT
TRBV5-1,TRBJ2-5,once,.,CASSLATDGETQYF,TGCGCCAGCAGCTTGGCGACAGACGGGGAGACCCAGTACTTC
TRBV27,TRBJ2-1,.,TRBD2,CASRTGTRIDNEQFF,TGTGCCAGCAGAACCGGGACTAGGATCGACAATGAGCAGTTCTTC
TRBV15,TRBJ1-4,once,.,CATSPRINRRVNEKLFF,TGTGCCACCAGCCCCCGAATAAACAGAAGAGTTAATGAAAAACTGTTTTTT
TRBV7-9,TRBJ2-3,.,.,CASSRGVSGDTDTQYF,TGTGCCAGCAGCCGAGGCGTCTCGGGGGACACAGATACGCAGTATTTT
TRBV11-2,TRBJ2-7,.,.,CASSLTRNEQYF,TGTGCCAGCAGCCTCACTAGAAACGAGCAGTACTTC
TRBV12-3/TRBV12-4,TRBJ2-2,.,.,CASSPGGELFF,TGTGCCAGCAGCCCGGGCGGGGAGCTGTTTTTT
TRBV19,TRBJ2-1,.,TRBD2,CASSRLAGDYEQFF,TGTGCCAGTAGTCGGCTAGCGGGAGATTATGAGCAGTTCTTC
TRBV7-2,TRBJ1-1,.,TRBD1,CASSVGQANTEAFF,TGTGCCAGCAGCGTCGGACAGGCGAACACTGAAGCTTTCTTT
TRBV7-2,TRBJ2-1,.,TRBD2,CASSLLAGGASDEQFF,TGTGCCAGCAGCTTGCTAGCGGGAGGGGCCTCGGATGAGCAGTTCTTC
TRBV7-2,TRBJ2-7,.,TRBD2,CASSLGSGTGEQYF,TGTGCCAGCAGCTTAGGGAGCGGGACGGGCGAGCAGTACTTC
TRBV9,TRBJ1-1,.,.,CASSVEGARTEAFF,TGTGCCAGCAGCGTAGAAGGGGCGCGGACTGAAGCTTTCTTT
TRBV19,TRBJ2-3,.,.,CASGPGVTDTQYF,TGTGCCAGTGGACCAGGGGTCACAGATACGCAGTATTTT
TRBV2,TRBJ2-1,once,.,CASGAARGAVYNEQFF,TGTGCCAGCGGAGCGGCCCGGGGGGCGGTCTACAATGAGCAGTTCTTC
TRBV20-1,TRBJ2-1,.,TRBD2,CSASAGGYNEQFF,TGCAGTGCTAGTGCGGGAGGGTACAATGAGCAGTTCTTC
TRBV12-5,TRBJ1-5,.,TRBD1,CASGSKPGQGPLGNQPQHF,TGTGCTAGTGGTTCTAAACCGGGACAGGGGCCCTTAGGCAATCAGCCCCAGCATTTT
TRBV27,TRBJ1-6,.,.,CASSRTDYGPPLHF,TGTGCCAGCAGCCGGACAGACTACGGGCCACCCCTCCACTTT
TRBV12-2,TRBJ1-1,once,.,CASRLRGGNTEAFF,TGTGCAAGTCGCCTCCGGGGGGGGAACACTGAAGCTTTCTTT
TRBV6-5,TRBJ2-1,few,.,CASSYQDTTYNEQFF,TGTGCCAGCAGTTACCAGGACACCACCTACAATGAGCAGTTCTTC
TRBV9,TRBJ2-3,.,TRBD2,CASSVTPPGLADTQYF,TGTGCCAGCAGCGTTACACCACCGGGACTAGCAGATACGCAGTATTTT
TRBV4-1,TRBJ2-7,.,TRBD2,CASSPRLADSYEQYF,TGCGCCAGCAGCCCCCGACTAGCGGATTCCTACGAGCAGTACTTC
TRBV30,TRBJ1-2,.,.,CAWDRPGRYGYTF,TGTGCCTGGGATCGCCCAGGGAGGTATGGCTACACCTTC
TRBV29-1,TRBJ2-5,.,.,CSVEATGVGETQYF,TGCAGCGTTGAGGCTACGGGAGTAGGAGAGACCCAGTACTTC
TRBV7-3,TRBJ2-1,.,TRBD2,CASSFRLAGVNEQFF,TGTGCCAGCAGCTTCCGACTAGCGGGAGTTAATGAGCAGTTCTTC
TRBV27,TRBJ2-5,.,TRBD1,CASSGVGQVGETQYF,TGTGCCAGCAGTGGCGTGGGACAGGTGGGAGAGACCCAGTACTTC
TRBV9,TRBJ1-5,once,TRBD1,CASSVGDRENQPQHF,TGTGCCAGCAGCGTAGGGGACAGGGAAAATCAGCCCCAGCATTTT
TRBV9,TRBJ2-7,.,.,CASSAVPGNSYEQYF,TGTGCCAGCAGCGCCGTACCCGGGAACTCCTACGAGCAGTACTTC
TRBV6-2/TRBV6-3,TRBJ2-5,.,.,CASSYGGVQETQYF,TGTGCCAGCAGTTATGGCGGGGTACAAGAGACCCAGTACTTC
TRBV6-4,TRBJ2-1,.,TRBD2,CATQQLAGEENEQFF,TGTGCCACCCAACAACTAGCGGGAGAGGAAAATGAGCAGTTCTTC
TRBV3-1/TRBV3-2,TRBJ1-1,.,.,CASSQDNGVLDWNTEAFF,TGTGCCAGCAGCCAAGATAACGGGGTGCTGGACTGGAACACTGAAGCTTTCTTT
TRBV5-6,TRBJ2-7,.,TRBD1,CASSFGTGHGGEQYF,TGTGCCAGCAGCTTCGGGACAGGGCATGGTGGCGAGCAGTACTTC
TRBV19,TRBJ1-3,.,TRBD1,CASSRTGFGNTIYF,TGTGCCAGTAGCCGGACAGGGTTTGGAAACACCATATATTTT
TRBV19,TRBJ2-3,.,TRBD1,CASSIAATGLSTDTQYF,TGTGCCAGTAGTATAGCAGCGACAGGGCTTAGCACAGATACGCAGTATTTT
TRBV3-1/TRBV3-2,TRBJ2-4,.,TRBD2,CASSQDLSTGGLNIQYF,TGTGCCAGCAGCCAAGATCTTTCCACGGGAGGATTAAACATTCAGTACTTC
TRBV28,TRBJ2-2,.,.,CASLPGIRTGELFF,TGTGCCAGCCTACCAGGAATCAGGACCGGGGAGCTGTTTTTT
TRBV11-3,TRBJ2-7,.,TRBD1,CASNNFGQGEQYF,TGTGCCAGCAACAACTTCGGACAGGGCGAGCAGTACTTC
TRBV11-3,TRBJ2-1,.,.,CASSLGTGYNEQFF,TGTGCCAGCAGCTTAGGCACGGGGTACAATGAGCAGTTCTTC
TRBV19,TRBJ2-6,.,.,CASTVSGANVLTF,TGTGCCAGCACAGTTTCTGGGGCCAACGTCCTGACTTTC
TRBV6-5,TRBJ2-3,.,.,CASSTPPSATDTQYF,TGTGCCAGCAGTACCCCCCCTAGCGCTACAGATACGCAGTATTTT
TRBV21-1,TRBJ1-2,.,.,CASLYRDRGRCYGYTF,TGTGCCAGCCTCTACCGGGACAGGGGTAGGTGTTATGGCTACACCTTC
TRBV27,TRBJ2-7,.,TRBD2,CASSEGLADSYEQYF,TGTGCCAGCAGTGAGGGACTAGCGGACTCCTACGAGCAGTACTTC
TRBV3-1/TRBV3-2,TRBJ2-2,.,.,CASSQPPELGVGANTGELFF,TGTGCCAGCAGCCAACCCCCGGAGCTCGGGGTTGGGGCGAACACCGGGGAGCTGTTTTTT